The table lists the clone carrying this T cell receptor beta chain with a few counts. Its matching antigen is unknown. The sample originates from a study of regulatory T cells in long-lasting Graves disease. Study-wide results and caveats: Gene preferences differed: TRBV28, TRBJ1-2, TRBJ2-5 in persistent cases.

HTBI primers from iRepertoire and Arm-PCR of CDR3 regions yielded the TCR beta libraries. MiXCR, run by TCRdb on the multiplex PCR reads, gives a single entry per CDR3 protein. The sample has more than 400,000 distinct CDR3 sequences, less than 20% seen once. Time point specified: newly diagnosed GD, antithyroid drugs for less than 3 months. Preparation of the TCR library used RNA extracted from PBMCs. The CDR3 extends over 16 amino acids. The J segment lost 2 bases and the V segment lost 5 bases, leaving 7 bases of the junction unmatched. Per germline, CDR1 SNHLY and CDR2 FYNNEI. These sequences were also reported in another study, on T cells in Graves' hyperthyroidism and ophthalmopathy. That report adds: The study used the HTBI primer set for a first-round RT-PCR of the TCR CDR3.

The sequenced sample was peripheral blood mononuclear cells (PBMCs), obtained at new diagnosis, from a patient treated with antithyroid drugs. The clonotype was recovered from a woman aged 25 to 39 with Graves disease. The chain has TRBV2 and TRBJ2-7; 12 positions match TRBD2. This chain's CDR3 is CASSLAGGPSAYEQYF. The DNA of the CDR3 is TGTGCCAGCAGTCTAGCGGGAGGGCCATCAGCCTACGAGCAGTACTTC.